The clone carrying this T cell receptor beta chain was picked up many times. Its antigen remains unknown. The CDR3 is 14 residues long. V lost 3 bases and J lost 6, with 15 bases in between. Germline V gene sequence: CDR1 SGHTS, CDR2 YDEGEE. For repertoire sequencing, the TCR beta CDR3 regions were amplified from RNA transcripts. First-round RT-PCR with HTBI primers preceded a second-round multiplex PCR. Using its own MiXCR run on the multiplex PCR reads, TCRdb lists one record per CDR3 protein. This sample has about 700,000 distinct CDR3 sequences, with roughly 39% found just once. Each diagnosis was determined on the basis of clinical symptoms, serum thyroxine, TRAb, thyroid ultrasound and orbital computed tomography. This sample is part of a study of Graves' ophthalmopathy and Graves' hyperthyroidism. Study-wide context: Upon initial diagnosis and before any treatment, peripheral blood was collected.

Points from the study as a whole: Ophthalmopathy could be told apart from stable hyperthyroidism by a 13-signature model (approximately 91% sensitivity, about 80% specificity). Blood also held most thyroid clonotypes expanded above 0.001 frequency.

This chain connects TRBV5-8 to TRBJ1-2, with TRBD1 as a possible D gene (5 bases). Sequences were obtained from peripheral blood. The clonotype comes from an adult man with Graves' ophthalmopathy. The CDR3 here is CASSYGTLGDGYTF. CDR3 nucleotide sequence: TGTGCCAGCAGCTACGGGACGTTGGGGGATGGCTACACCTTC.